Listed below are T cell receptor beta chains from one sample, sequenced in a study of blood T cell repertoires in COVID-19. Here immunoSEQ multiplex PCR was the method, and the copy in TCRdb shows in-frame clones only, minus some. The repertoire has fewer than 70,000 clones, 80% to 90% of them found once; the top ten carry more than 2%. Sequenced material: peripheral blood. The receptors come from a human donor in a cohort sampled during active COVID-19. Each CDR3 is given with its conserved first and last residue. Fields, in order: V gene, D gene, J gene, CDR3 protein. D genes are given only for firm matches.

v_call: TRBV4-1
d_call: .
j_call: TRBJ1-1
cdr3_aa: CASSQDRARGEAFF

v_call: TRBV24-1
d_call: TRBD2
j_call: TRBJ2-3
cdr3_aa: CATSDPWTSGVGDTQYF

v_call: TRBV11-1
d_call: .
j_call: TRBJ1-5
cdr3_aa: CASSLGTGQPQHF

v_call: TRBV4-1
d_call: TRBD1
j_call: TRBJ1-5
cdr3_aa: CASSQATGDYQPQHF

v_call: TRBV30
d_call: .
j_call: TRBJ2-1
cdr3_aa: CAWSEGLLNEQFF

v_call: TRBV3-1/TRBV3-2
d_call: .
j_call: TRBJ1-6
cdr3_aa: CASSPAGGNSPLHF

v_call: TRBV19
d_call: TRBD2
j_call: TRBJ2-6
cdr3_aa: CASRPGGSGVLTF

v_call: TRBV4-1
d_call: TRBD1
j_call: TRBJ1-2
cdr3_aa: CASSQESGQGRGYGYTF

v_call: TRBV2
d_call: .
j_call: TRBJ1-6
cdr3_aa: CASSVVPPPNSPLHF

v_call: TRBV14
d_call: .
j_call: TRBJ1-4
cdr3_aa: CASNLGGIGEKLFF

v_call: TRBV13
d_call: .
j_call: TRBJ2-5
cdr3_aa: CASSLSHGETQYF

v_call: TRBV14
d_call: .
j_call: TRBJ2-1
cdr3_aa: CASSQDGLVTVYNEQFF

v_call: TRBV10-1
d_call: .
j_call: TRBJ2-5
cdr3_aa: CASSPGSGETQYF

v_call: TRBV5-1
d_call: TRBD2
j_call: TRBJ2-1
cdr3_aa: CASSLASGRGNEQFF

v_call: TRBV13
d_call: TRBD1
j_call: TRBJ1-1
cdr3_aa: CASSLGTGRTEAFF

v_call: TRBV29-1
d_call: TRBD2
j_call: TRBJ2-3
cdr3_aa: CSVDGLAGEDTQYF

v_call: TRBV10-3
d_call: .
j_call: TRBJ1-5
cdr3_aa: CAISESTREPQHF

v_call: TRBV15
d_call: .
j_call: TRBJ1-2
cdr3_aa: CATSRATETNYGYTF

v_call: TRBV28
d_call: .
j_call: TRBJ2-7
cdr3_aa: CASSPDGGSVSYEQYF

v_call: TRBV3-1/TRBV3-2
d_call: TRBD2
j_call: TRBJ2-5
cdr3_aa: CASRWAGASETQYF

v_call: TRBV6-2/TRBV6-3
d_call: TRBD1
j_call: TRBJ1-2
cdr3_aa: CASSWRTGEYGYTF

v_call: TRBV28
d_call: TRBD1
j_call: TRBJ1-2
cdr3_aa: CASSRDRLGNGYTF

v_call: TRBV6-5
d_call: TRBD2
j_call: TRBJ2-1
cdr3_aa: CASSYSASGSIYEQFF

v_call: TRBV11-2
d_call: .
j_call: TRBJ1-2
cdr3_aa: CASSRGSTDLSGYTF

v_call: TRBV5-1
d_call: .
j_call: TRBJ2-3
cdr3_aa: CASSLSGAVGTDTQYF

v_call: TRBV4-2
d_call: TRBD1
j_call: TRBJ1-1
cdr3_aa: CASSPDRGGTEAFF

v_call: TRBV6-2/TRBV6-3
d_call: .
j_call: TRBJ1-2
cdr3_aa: CASSQVTVGYGYTF

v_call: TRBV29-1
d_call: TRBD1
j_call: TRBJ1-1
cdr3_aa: CSTRQGLTEAFF

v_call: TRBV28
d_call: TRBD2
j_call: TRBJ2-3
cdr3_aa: CASSFGGRRTDTQYF

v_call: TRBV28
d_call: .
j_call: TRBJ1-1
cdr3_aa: CASSPGGTGITAFF

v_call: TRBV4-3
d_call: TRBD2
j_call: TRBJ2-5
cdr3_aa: CASSSGLAGGLGETQYF

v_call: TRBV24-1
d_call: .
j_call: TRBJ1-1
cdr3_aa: CATSALGGTEAFF

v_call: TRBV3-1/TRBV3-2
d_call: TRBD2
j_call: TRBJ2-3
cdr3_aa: CASSQVRGGTDTQYF

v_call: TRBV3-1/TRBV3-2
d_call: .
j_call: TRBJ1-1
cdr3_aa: CASSRGVENTEAFF

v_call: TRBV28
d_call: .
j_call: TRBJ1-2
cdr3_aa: CASSLKGGGYTF

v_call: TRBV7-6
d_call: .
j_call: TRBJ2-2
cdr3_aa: CASSPQGGLNTGELFF

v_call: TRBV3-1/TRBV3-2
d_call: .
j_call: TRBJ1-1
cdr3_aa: CASSQGTGMRGEAFF

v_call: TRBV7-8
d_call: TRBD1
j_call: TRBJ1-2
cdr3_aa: CASSLFVAGQGDGYTF

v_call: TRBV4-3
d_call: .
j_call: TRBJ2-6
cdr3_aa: CASSQRAADYRSGANVLTF

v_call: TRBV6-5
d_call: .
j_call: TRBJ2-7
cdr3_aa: CASSRAQTPWDEQYF

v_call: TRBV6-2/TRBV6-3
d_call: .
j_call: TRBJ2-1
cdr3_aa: CASSYRRSSRFF

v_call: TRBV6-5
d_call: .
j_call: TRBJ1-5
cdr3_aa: CASEAGSNQPQHF

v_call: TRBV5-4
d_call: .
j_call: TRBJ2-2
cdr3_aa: CASSLATRGNTGELFF

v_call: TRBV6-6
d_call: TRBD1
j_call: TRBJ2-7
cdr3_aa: CASSQGTGVDF

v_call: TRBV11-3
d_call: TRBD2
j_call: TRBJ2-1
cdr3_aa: CASSLRAGGYNEQFF

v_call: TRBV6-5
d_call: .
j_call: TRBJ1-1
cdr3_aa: CASSQPGSNTEAFF

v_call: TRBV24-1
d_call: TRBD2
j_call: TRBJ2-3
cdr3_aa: CATRSSGGNADTQYF

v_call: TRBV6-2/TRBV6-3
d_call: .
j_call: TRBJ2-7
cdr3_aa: CASSYGYLLSGTYEQYF

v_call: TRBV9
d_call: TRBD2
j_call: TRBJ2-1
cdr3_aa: CASSVASGGLVNEQFF